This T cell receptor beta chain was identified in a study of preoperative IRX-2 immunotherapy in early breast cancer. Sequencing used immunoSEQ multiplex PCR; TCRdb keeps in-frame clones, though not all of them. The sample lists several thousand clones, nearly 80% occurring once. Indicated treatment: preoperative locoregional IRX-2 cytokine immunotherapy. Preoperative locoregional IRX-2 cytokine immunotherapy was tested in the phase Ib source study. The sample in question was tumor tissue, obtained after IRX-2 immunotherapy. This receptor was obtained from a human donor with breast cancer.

The CDR3 region is CASSDRTSTGELFF. The CDR3 nucleotides are TGTGCCAGCTCAGACAGGACGAGCACCGGGGAGCTGTTTTTT. The chain has TRBV11-3 and TRBJ2-2; maybe TRBD1 (6 bases). V was trimmed by 8 bases and J by 4 bases, leaving 14 bases between them. The CDR3 runs 14 residues. The germline V gene encodes CDR1 SGHNT and CDR2 YENEEA.